This T cell receptor beta chain was captured in a study of shared clonotypes between healthy human individuals. Produced via immunoSEQ multiplex PCR; TCRdb's table is partial and in-frame only. The sample holds about 1.1 million clones, about four fifths seen once. In the case of this clone: Its matching antigen is unknown.

Study-wide results and caveats: Across a handful of donors, naive CD4 shared approximately 4.5%, naive CD8 less than 4%, memory CD4 about 2.4%, memory CD8 0.4%. On the whole, naive subsets had larger estimated richness than memory subsets had.

This TCR derives from a man in his late teens or twenties in good health. Some clones in this sample may be carry-over from other donors' samples. Sample: memory CD4+ T cells from PBMCs. Noted subset: CD45RA-negative fraction.

In DNA, the CDR3 is TGTGCCAGCAGCTCCGGGACAGGGGTCTACAATGAGCAGTTCTTC. This codes for CASSSGTGVYNEQFF. This chain joins TRBV6-5 and TRBJ2-1, with 10 bases fitting TRBD1. The germline gives CDR1 MNHEY, CDR2 SVGAGI. V dropped 6 bases and J dropped 3; count of bases not matched to a gene: 5. This CDR3 is built from 15 residues.